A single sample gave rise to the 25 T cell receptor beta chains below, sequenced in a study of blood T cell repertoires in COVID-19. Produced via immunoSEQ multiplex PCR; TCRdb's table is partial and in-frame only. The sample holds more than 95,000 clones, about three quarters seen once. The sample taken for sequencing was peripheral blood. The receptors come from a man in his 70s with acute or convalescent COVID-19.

The DNA of the CDR3 is TGTGCCAGCAGCCAAGCGGGAAGCTACACAGATACGCAGTATTTT. This sequence encodes CASSQAGSYTDTQYF. The J gene is TRBJ2-3, the V gene TRBV4-2; D may be TRBD2 (5 bases). The germline V gene encodes CDR1 LGHNA and CDR2 YNFKEQ. V was pared by 1 base and J by 2 bases, with 10 bases between. CDR3 length equals 15 residues.

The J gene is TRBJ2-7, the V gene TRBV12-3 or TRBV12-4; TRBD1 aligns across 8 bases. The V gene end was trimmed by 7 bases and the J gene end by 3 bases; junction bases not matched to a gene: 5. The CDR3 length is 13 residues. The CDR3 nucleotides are TGTGCCAGCACGGAGACAGGGGACTACGAGCAGTACTTC. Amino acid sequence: CASTETGDYEQYF.

CDR3 in amino acids: CASSVGGQGVETQYF. Written as DNA, the CDR3 is TGTGCCAGCAGCGTAGGGGGACAGGGGGTAGAGACCCAGTACTTC. The chain has TRBV9 and TRBJ2-5; 11 nucleotides align to TRBD1. The CDR3 covers 15 residues. J was trimmed by 4 bases and V by 0 bases; bases with no gene match: 2. Germline CDR1 is SGDLS and CDR2 is YYNGEE.

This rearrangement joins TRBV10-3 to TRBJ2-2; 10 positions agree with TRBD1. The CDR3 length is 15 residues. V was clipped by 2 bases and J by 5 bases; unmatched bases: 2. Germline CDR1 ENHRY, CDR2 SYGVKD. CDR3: CAISERGQGTGELFF. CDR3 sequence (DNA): TGTGCCATCAGTGAGAGGGGACAGGGGACCGGGGAGCTGTTTTTT.

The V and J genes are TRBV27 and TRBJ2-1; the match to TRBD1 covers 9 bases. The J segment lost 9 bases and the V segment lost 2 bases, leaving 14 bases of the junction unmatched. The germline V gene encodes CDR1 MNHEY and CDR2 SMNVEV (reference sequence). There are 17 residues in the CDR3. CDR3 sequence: CASSLLTGTGPTTEQFF. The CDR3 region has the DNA TGTGCCAGCAGTTTACTGACCGGGACAGGGCCCACAACTGAGCAGTTCTTC.

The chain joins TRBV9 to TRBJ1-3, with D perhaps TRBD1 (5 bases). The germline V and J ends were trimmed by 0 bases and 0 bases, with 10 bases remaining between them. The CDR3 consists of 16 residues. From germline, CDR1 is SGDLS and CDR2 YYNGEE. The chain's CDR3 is CASSVEPGGSGNTIYF. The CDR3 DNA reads TGTGCCAGCAGCGTAGAACCGGGGGGCTCTGGAAACACCATATATTTT.

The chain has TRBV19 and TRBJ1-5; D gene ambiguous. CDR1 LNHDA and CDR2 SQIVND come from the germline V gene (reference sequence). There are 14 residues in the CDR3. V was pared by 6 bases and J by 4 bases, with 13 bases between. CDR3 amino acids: CASRRDGDNQPQHF. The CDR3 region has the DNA TGTGCCAGTAGAAGAGACGGGGATAATCAGCCCCAGCATTTT.

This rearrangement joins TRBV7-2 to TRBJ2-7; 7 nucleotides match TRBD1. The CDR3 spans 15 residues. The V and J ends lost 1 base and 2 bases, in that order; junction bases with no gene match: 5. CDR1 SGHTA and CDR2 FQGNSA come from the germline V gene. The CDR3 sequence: CASSLGVGTAYEQYF. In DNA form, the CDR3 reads TGTGCCAGCAGCTTAGGGGTGGGGACAGCCTACGAGCAGTACTTC.

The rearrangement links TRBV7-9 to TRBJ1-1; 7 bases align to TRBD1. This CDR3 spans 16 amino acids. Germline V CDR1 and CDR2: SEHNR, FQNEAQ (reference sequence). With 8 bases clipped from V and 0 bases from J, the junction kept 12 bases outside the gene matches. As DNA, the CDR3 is TGTGCCAGCGGGCCTGGAGGGGGCGATTTGAACACTGAAGCTTTCTTT. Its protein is CASGPGGGDLNTEAFF. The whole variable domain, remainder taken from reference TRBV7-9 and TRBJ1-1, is DTGVSQNPRHKITKRGQNVTFRCDPISEHNRLYWYRQTLGQGPEFLTYFQNEAQLEKSRLLSDRFSAERPKGSFSTLEIQRTEQGDSAMYLCASGPGGGDLNTEAFFGQGTRLTVV.

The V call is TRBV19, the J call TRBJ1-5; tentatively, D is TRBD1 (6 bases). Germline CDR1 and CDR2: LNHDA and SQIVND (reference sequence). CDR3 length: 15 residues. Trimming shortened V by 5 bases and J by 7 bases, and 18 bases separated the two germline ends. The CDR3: CASSRRTEPSQPQHF. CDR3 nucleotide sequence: TGTGCCAGTAGTCGGCGGACAGAGCCTAGCCAGCCCCAGCATTTT.

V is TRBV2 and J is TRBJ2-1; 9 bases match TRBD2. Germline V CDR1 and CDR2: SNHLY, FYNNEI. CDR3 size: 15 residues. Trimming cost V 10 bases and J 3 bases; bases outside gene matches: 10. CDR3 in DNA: TGTGCCACCCAGGGTAGCGGGAGCATCTACAATGAGCAGTTCTTC. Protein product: CATQGSGSIYNEQFF.

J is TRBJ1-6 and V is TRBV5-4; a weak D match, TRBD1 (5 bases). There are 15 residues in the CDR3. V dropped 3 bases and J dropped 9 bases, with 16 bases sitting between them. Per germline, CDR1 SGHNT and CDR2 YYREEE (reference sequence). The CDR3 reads CASSSGRGVASPLHF. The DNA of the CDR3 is TGTGCCAGCAGCTCCGGGAGAGGGGTGGCTTCACCCCTCCACTTT. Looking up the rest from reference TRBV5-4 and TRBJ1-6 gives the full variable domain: ETGVTQSPTHLIKTRGQQVTLRCSSQSGHNTVSWYQQALGQGPQFIFQYYREEENGRGNFPPRFSGLQFPNYSSELNVNALELDDSALYLCASSSGRGVASPLHFGNGTRLTVT.

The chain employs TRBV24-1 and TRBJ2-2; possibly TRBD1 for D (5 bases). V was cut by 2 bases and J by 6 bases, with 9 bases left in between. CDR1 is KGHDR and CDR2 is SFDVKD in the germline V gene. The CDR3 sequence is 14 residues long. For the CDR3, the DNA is TGTGCCACCAGTGATTGGGGCAGTCCCGGGGAGCTGTTTTTT. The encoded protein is CATSDWGSPGELFF.

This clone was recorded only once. DNA for the CDR3: TGTGCCAGCAGCTCAAGCGGGAGAACCTACAATGAGCAGTTCTTC. This translates into CASSSSGRTYNEQFF. The chain combines TRBV13 with TRBJ2-1, with 8 bases that match TRBD2. The germline V gene has CDR1 PRHDT and CDR2 FYEKMQ (reference sequence). With V trimmed by 4 bases and J by 2 bases, 4 bases remained unmatched. The CDR3 loop spans 15 amino acids. The whole variable domain, remainder taken from reference TRBV13 and TRBJ2-1, is AAGVIQSPRHLIKEKRETATLKCYPIPRHDTVYWYQQGPGQDPQFLISFYEKMQSDKGSIPDRFSAQQFSDYHSELNMSSLELGDSALYFCASSSSGRTYNEQFFGPGTRLTVL.

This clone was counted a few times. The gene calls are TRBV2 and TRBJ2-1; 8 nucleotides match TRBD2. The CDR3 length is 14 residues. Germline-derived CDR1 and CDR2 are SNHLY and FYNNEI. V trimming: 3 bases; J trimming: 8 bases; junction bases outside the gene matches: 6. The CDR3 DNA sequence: TGTGCCAGCAGTGAGGGACTAGGCAACGATGAGCAGTTCTTC. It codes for CASSEGLGNDEQFF.

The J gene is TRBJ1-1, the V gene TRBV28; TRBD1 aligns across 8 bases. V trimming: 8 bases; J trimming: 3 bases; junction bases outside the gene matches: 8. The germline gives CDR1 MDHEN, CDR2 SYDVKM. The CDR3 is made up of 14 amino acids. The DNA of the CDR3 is TGTGCCAGCCTACCCGGACAGGGACACACTGAAGCTTTCTTT. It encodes CASLPGQGHTEAFF. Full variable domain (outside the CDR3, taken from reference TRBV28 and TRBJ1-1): DVKVTQSSRYLVKRTGEKVFLECVQDMDHENMFWYRQDPGLGLRLIYFSYDVKMKEKGDIPEGYSVSREKKERFSLILESASTNQTSMYLCASLPGQGHTEAFFGQGTRLTVV.

CDR3 bases: TGTGCCAGCAGCTTAGGGTCGGGACAGGGGGCCTTCTACGAGCAGTACTTC. This encodes CASSLGSGQGAFYEQYF. The J gene is TRBJ2-7, the V gene TRBV7-9; 12 bases are shared with TRBD1. The CDR3 has 17 residues. The V and J ends lost 1 base and 3 bases, in that order; junction bases with no gene match: 7. The germline gives CDR1 SEHNR, CDR2 FQNEAQ (reference sequence). Using reference TRBV7-9 and TRBJ2-7 for the parts outside the CDR3, the full variable domain is DTGVSQNPRHKITKRGQNVTFRCDPISEHNRLYWYRQTLGQGPEFLTYFQNEAQLEKSRLLSDRFSAERPKGSFSTLEIQRTEQGDSAMYLCASSLGSGQGAFYEQYFGPGTRLTVT.

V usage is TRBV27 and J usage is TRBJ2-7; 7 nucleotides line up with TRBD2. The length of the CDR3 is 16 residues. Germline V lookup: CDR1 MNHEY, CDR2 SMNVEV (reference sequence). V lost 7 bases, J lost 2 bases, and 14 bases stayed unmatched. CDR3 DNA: TGTGCCAGCACCCCGAGCGCGGGAGAAACGGCCTACGAGCAGTACTTC. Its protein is CASTPSAGETAYEQYF.

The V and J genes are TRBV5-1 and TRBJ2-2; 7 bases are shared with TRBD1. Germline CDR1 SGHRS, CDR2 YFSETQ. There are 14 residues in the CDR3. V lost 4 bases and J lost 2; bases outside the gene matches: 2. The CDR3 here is CASSGQANTGELFF. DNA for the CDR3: TGCGCCAGCAGCGGACAGGCAAACACCGGGGAGCTGTTTTTT.

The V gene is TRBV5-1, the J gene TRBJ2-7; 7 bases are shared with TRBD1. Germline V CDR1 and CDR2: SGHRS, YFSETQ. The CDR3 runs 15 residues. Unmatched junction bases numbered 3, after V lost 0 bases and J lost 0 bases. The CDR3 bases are TGCGCCAGCAGCTTGGGAGGGGGCCTCTCCTACGAGCAGTACTTC. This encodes CASSLGGGLSYEQYF.

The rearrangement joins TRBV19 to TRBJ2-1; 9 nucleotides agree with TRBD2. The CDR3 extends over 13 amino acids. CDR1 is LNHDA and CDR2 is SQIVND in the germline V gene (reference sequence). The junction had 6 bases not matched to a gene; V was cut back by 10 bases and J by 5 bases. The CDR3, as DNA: TGTGCCACAAATAGCGGGAGTGACAATGAGCAGTTCTTC. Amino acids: CATNSGSDNEQFF.

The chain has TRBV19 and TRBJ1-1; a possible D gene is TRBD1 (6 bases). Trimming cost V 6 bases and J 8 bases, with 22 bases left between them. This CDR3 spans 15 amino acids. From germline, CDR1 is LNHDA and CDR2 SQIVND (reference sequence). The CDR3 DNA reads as TGTGCCAGTAGAAGCATCTCGGGGGGCAGAGTCGAAGCTTTCTTT. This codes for CASRSISGGRVEAFF.

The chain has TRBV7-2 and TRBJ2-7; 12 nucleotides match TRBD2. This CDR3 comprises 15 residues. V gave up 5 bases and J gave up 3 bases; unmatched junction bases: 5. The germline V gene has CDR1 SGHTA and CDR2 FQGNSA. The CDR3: CASSPPGLAGYEQYF. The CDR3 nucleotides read TGTGCCAGCAGCCCCCCGGGACTAGCGGGCTACGAGCAGTACTTC.

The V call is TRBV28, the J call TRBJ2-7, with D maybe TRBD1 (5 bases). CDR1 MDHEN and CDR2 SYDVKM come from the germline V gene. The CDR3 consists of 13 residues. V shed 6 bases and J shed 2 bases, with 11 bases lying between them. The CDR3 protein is CASRADRAYEQYF. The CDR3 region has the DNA TGTGCCAGCAGGGCCGACAGAGCCTACGAGCAGTACTTC.

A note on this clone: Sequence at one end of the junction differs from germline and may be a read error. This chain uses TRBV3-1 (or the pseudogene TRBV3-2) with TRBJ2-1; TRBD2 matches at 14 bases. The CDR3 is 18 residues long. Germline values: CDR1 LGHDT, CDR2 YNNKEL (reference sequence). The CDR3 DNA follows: TGTGTCAGCAGCCAACCCGGGACTAGCGGGGGTACCGGGGATGAGCAGTTCTTC. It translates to CVSSQPGTSGGTGDEQFF.